This TCR beta chain was identified in a study of T cell responses to AZD1222 COVID-19 vaccine. Study conclusions and caveats: Seropositive status at baseline applied to only five or six AZD1222 recipients. The sample set comprised mostly white British donors with more females, and clonal diversity was possibly underestimated. Spike-specific TCR breadth and depth went up after people got two AZD1222 doses. All repertoire sampling was performed exclusively after the peak T cell response.

The CDR3 has 14 residues. The V gene's germline CDR1 is GTSNPN and CDR2 SVGIG (reference sequence). V lost 4 bases, J lost 2 bases, and 15 bases lay in between. Notes on this clone: Its specificity is not known.

Clones were sequenced by immunoSEQ multiplex PCR, and TCRdb holds only the in-frame ones, with some missing. The table lists approximately 140,000 clones, about 92% of them singletons. V gene TRBV30 combines with J gene TRBJ2-7; D is unclear. The material was peripheral blood, obtained 28 days after the second AZD1222 dose. This receptor was identified in an adult who received the AZD1222 COVID-19 vaccine. The DNA of the CDR3 is TGTGCCTGGATATTTACCAATTTTACCTACGAGCAGTACTTC. Protein sequence: CAWIFTNFTYEQYF.